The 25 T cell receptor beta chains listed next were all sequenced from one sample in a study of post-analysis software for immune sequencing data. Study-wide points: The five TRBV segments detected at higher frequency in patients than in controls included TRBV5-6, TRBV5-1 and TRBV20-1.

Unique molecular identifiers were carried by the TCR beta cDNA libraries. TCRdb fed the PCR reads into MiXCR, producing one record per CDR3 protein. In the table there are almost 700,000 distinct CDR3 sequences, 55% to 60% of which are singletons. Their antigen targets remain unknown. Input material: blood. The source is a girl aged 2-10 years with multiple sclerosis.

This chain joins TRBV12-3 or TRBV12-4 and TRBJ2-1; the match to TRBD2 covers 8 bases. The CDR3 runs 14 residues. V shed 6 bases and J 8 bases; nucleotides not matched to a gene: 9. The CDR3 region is CASRLAETGYEQFF. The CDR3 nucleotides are TGTGCCAGCAGACTAGCGGAAACCGGCTATGAGCAGTTCTTC.

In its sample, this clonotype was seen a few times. CDR3 sequence (DNA): TGCAGCCCAAGACTAGCAACTCTCAATGAGCAGTTCTTC. Translating it yields CSPRLATLNEQFF. This chain links TRBV29-1 with TRBJ2-1; 7 nucleotides align to TRBD2. The V and J ends lost 8 bases and 6 bases, in that order; junction bases with no gene match: 10. This CDR3 is 13 amino acids long. The germline gives CDR1 SQVTM, CDR2 ANQGSEA.

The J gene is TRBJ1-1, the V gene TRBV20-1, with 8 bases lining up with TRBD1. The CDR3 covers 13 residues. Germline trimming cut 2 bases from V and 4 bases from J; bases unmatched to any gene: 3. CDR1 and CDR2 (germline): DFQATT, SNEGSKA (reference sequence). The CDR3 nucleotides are TGCAGTGCTAGATGGACAGGGCGCACTGAAGCTTTCTTT. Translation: CSARWTGRTEAFF.

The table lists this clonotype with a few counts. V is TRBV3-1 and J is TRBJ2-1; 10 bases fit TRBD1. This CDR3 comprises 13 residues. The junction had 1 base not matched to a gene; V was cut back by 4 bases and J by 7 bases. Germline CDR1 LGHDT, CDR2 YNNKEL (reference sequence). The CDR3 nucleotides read TGTGCCAGCAGCCGGGGACAGGGGAATGAGCAGTTCTTC. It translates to CASSRGQGNEQFF.

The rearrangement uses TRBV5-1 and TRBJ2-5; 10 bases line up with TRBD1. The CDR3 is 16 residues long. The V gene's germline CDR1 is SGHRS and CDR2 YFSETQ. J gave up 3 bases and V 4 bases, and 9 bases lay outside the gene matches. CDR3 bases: TGCGCCAGCAGCCTGAGACAGGGGGCGGTTGAAGAGACCCAGTACTTC. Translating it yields CASSLRQGAVEETQYF.

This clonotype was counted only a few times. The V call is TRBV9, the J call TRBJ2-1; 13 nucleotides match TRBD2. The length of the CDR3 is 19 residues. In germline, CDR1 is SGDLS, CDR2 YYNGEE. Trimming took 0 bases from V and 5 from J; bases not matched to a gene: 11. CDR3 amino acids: CASSVEVQTSGRPHNEQFF. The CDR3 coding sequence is TGTGCCAGCAGCGTAGAGGTACAGACTAGCGGGAGGCCCCACAATGAGCAGTTCTTC.

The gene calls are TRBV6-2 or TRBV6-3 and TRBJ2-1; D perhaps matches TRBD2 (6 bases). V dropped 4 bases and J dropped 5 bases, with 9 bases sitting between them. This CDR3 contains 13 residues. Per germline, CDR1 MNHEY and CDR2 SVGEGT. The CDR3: CASSWVADNEQFF. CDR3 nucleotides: TGTGCCAGCAGTTGGGTAGCGGACAATGAGCAGTTCTTC.

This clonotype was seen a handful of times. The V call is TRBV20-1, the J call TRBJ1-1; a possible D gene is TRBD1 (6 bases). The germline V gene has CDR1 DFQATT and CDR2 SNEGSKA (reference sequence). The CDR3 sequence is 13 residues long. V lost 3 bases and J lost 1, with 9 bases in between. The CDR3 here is CSASMGANTEAFF. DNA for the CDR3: TGCAGTGCTAGTATGGGGGCGAACACTGAAGCTTTCTTT.

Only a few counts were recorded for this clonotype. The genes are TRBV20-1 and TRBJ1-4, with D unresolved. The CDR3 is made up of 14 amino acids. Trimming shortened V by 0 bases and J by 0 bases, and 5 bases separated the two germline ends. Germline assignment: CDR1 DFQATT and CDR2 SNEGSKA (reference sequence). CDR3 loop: CSARDDATNEKLFF. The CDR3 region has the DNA TGCAGTGCTAGAGATGACGCAACTAATGAAAAACTGTTTTTT.

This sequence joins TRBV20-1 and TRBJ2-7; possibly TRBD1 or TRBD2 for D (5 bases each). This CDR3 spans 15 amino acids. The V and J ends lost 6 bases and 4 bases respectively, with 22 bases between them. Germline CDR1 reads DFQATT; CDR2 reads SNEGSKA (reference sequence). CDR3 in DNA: TGCAGTGCCCCGGTCCGGGACGGATCCACTTACGAGCAGTACTTC. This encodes CSAPVRDGSTYEQYF.

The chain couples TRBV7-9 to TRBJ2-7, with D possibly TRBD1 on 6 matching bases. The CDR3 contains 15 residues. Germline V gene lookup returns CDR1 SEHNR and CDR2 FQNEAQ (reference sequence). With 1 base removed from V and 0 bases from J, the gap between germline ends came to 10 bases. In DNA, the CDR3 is TGTGCCAGCAGCTTAGAGGCCAGGGGCTCCTACGAGCAGTACTTC. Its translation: CASSLEARGSYEQYF.

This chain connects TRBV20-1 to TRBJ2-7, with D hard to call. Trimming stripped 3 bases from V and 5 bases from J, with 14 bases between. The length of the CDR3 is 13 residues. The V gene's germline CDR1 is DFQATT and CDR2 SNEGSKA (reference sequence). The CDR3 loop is CSASWASNHEQYF. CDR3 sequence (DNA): TGCAGTGCTAGTTGGGCCTCGAACCACGAGCAGTACTTC.

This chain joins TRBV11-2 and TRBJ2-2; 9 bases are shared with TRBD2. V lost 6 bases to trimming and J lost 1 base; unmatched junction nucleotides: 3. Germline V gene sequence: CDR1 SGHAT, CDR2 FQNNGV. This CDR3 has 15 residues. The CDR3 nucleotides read TGTGCCAGCAGGAATAGCGGGGGGAACACCGGGGAGCTGTTTTTT. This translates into CASRNSGGNTGELFF.

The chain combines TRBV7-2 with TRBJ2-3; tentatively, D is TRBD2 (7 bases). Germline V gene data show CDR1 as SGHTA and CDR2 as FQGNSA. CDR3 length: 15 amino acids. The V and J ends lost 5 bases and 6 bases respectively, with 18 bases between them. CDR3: CASSLRGGRGDTQYF. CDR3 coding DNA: TGTGCCAGCAGCCTCAGAGGGGGGCGGGGGGATACGCAGTATTTT. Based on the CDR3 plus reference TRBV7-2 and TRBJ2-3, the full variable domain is GAGVSQSPSNKVTEKGKDVELRCDPISGHTALYWYRQSLGQGLEFLIYFQGNSAPDKSGLPSDRFSAERTGGSVSTLTIQRTQQEDSAVYLCASSLRGGRGDTQYFGPGTRLTVL.

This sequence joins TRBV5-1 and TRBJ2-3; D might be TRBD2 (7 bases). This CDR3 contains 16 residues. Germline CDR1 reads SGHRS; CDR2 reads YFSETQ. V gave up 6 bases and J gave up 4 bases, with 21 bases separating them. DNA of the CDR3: TGCGCCAGCACCTCTGAGCGGGGAGAGGGGGCAGATACGCAGTATTTT. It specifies CASTSERGEGADTQYF.

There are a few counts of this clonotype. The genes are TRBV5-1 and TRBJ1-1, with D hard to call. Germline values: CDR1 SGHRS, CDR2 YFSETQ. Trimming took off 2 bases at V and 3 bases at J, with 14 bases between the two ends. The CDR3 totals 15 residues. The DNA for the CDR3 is TGCGCCAGCAGCTTCCGGACTGGCGTATACACTGAAGCTTTCTTT. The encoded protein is CASSFRTGVYTEAFF. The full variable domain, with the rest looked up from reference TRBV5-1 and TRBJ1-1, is KAGVTQTPRYLIKTRGQQVTLSCSPISGHRSVSWYQQTPGQGLQFLFEYFSETQRNKGNFPGRFSGRQFSNSRSEMNVSTLELGDSALYLCASSFRTGVYTEAFFGQGTRLTVV.

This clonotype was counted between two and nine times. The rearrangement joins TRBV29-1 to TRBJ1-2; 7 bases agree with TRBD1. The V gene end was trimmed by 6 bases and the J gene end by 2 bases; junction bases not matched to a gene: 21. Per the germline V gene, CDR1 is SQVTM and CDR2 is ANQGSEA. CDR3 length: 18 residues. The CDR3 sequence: CSVLTPRRDRVFNYGYTF. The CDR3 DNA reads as TGCAGCGTCTTGACACCTAGACGGGACAGAGTCTTCAACTATGGCTACACCTTC.

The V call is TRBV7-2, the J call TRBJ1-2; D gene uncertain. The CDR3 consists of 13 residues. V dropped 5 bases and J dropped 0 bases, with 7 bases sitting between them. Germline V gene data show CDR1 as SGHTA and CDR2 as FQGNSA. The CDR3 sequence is CASSPYSNYGYTF. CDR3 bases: TGTGCCAGCAGCCCGTATTCTAACTATGGCTACACCTTC.

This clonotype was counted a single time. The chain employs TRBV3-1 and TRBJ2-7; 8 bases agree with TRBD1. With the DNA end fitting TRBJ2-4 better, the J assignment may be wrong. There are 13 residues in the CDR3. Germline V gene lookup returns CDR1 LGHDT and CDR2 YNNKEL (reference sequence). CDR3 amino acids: CASSTTGGNIQYF. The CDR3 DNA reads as TGTGCCAGCAGCACAACAGGGGGGAACATTCAGTACTTC.

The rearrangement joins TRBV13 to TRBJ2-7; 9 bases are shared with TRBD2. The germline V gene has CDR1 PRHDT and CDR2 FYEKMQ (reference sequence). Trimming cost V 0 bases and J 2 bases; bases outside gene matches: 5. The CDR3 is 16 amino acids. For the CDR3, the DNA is TGTGCCAGCAGCTTAGGCGGCGGGGGGGCTCCCTACGAGCAGTACTTC. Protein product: CASSLGGGGAPYEQYF.

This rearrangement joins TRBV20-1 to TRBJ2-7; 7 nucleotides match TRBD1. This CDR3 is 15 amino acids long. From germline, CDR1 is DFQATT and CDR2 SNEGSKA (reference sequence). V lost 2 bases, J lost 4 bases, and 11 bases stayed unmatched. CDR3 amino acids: CSARSRQGYWYEQYF. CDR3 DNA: TGCAGTGCTAGAAGTAGACAGGGATATTGGTACGAGCAGTACTTC.

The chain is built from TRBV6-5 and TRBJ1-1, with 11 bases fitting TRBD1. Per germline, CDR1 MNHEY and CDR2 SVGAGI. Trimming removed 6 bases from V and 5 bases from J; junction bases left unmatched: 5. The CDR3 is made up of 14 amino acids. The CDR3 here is CASSWTGGLTEAFF. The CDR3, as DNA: TGTGCCAGCAGCTGGACAGGGGGCCTGACTGAAGCTTTCTTT.

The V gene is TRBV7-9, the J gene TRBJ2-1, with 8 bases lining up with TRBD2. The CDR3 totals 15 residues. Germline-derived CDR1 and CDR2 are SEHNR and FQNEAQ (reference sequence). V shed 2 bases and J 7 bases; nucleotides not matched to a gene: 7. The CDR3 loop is CASSLPGGLRNEQFF. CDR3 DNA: TGTGCCAGCAGCTTACCGGGGGGGCTCCGGAATGAGCAGTTCTTC.

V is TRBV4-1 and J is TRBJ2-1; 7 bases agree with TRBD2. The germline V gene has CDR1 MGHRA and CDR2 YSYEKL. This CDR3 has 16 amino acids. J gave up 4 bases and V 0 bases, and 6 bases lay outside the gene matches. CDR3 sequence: CASSQDWGLPYNEQFF. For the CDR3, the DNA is TGCGCCAGCAGCCAAGATTGGGGACTACCTTACAATGAGCAGTTCTTC.

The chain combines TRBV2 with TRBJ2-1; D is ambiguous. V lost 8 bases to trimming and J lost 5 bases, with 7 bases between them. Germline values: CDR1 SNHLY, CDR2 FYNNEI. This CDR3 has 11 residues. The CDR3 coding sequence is TGTGCCAGCCAACTCGACAATGAGCAGTTCTTC. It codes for CASQLDNEQFF.